These 5 T cell receptor beta chains share one sample of origin, sequenced in a study of regulatory T cells in long-lasting Graves disease. Arm-PCR of CDR3 regions and iRepertoire HTBI primers were used to build TCR beta libraries. TCRdb reprocessed the multiplex PCR reads with MiXCR, giving one entry per CDR3 protein. The sample records more than 650,000 distinct CDR3 sequences, about 30% being singletons. Time point denoted: persistent/refractory GD, antithyroid drugs over 5 years with positive TRAb. PBMC RNA was the source of the TCR library. The sequencing here drew on peripheral blood mononuclear cells (PBMCs), taken when the disease was refractory, from a patient treated with antithyroid drugs. All receptors come from a female donor with Graves disease.

This chain links TRBV6-4 with TRBJ2-2; D is ambiguous. Trimming took off 6 bases at V and 6 bases at J, with 11 bases between the two ends. CDR3 length equals 13 residues. Germline values: CDR1 MRHNA, CDR2 SNTAGT. Here the CDR3 DNA reads TGTGCCAGCAGAGGCCCCCGTCCCGGGGAGCTGTTTTTT. Its translation: CASRGPRPGELFF.

This clonotype was recorded a few times. The rearrangement links TRBV10-3 to TRBJ1-2; D ambiguous. V lost 6 bases, J lost 8 bases, and 10 bases lay in between. CDR1 ENHRY and CDR2 SYGVKD come from the germline V gene. The CDR3 is made up of 11 amino acids. CDR3 DNA sequence: TGTGCCATCAGAATCTTTGAAGGCTACACCTTC. Encoded protein: CAIRIFEGYTF.

This clonotype has only a few counts. The chain uses TRBV9 and TRBJ2-5; D remains ambiguous. The CDR3 extends over 12 amino acids. CDR1 is SGDLS and CDR2 is YYNGEE in the germline V gene. V lost 3 bases, J lost 5 bases, and 8 bases lay in between. Written as DNA, the CDR3 is TGTGCCAGCAGCGCCGTCGGGGAGACCCAGTACTTC. The encoded protein is CASSAVGETQYF.

This clonotype was detected only a few times. V gene TRBV2 combines with J gene TRBJ2-2; possibly TRBD2 for D (5 bases). V lost 6 bases and J lost 6, with 17 bases in between. CDR1 and CDR2 (germline): SNHLY, FYNNEI. CDR3 length equals 15 residues. The CDR3 DNA is TGTGCCAGCAGGGGCCCCGGGATCTCCCCCGGGGAGCTGTTTTTT. This gives the protein CASRGPGISPGELFF.

The chain has TRBV6-5 and TRBJ1-6; 7 bases are a match to TRBD1. The CDR3 length is 14 residues. Trimming at V came to 2 bases and at J to 8 bases, leaving 3 bases not matched to a gene. The germline V gene encodes CDR1 MNHEY and CDR2 SVGAGI. The DNA for the CDR3 is TGTGCCAGCAGTTACGGACAGGCGGATTCACCCCTCCACTTT. As protein: CASSYGQADSPLHF.